Listed below are T cell receptor beta chains from one sample, sequenced in a study of CD8 T cells in Susac syndrome. TCRdb processed the immunoSEQ multiplex PCR reads anew with MiXCR; each CDR3 protein has one entry. This table has some 180,000 distinct CDR3 sequences, around nine tenths appearing once. The specimen was CD4+ T cells from PBMCs. The receptor source for this set is a human donor with Susac syndrome. Both conserved end residues are part of each CDR3. A D gene is named only where the DNA matches it firmly. Size tells how often a clone was seen (once, few, many) or the class of an expanded clone, and some rows leave it out.

CDR3 DNA	CDR3 protein	V gene	J gene	D gene	clone size
TGTGCCAGCAGCCAAGATTTGGGTTCGGTCACGGGCAATCAGCCCCAGCATTTT	CASSQDLGSVTGNQPQHF	TRBV3-1	TRBJ1-5	.	.
TGTGCCAGCAGCTATCATCCAACAGATACGCAGTATTTT	CASSYHPTDTQYF	TRBV7-3	TRBJ2-3	.	.
TGTGCCAGCAGTTTCCTTCGAGACACCGGGGAGCTGTTTTTT	CASSFLRDTGELFF	TRBV12-3/TRBV12-4	TRBJ2-2	.	.
TGTGCCAGCAGCTCGTTTGGCGGGGCTAACTATGGCTACACCTTC	CASSSFGGANYGYTF	TRBV5-4	TRBJ1-2	.	.
TGTGCCAGCAGCGTAGGCCTAGCGGATTCGAACACCGGGGAGCTGTTTTTT	CASSVGLADSNTGELFF	TRBV9	TRBJ2-2	TRBD2	.
TGTGCCAGCAGCGCACACGGGACGGGAAATTCACCCCTCCACTTT	CASSAHGTGNSPLHF	TRBV11-2	TRBJ1-6	.	.
TGTGCCAGCAGTTATACTACAGGGGGCACAACCAAAGATACGCAGTATTTT	CASSYTTGGTTKDTQYF	TRBV2	TRBJ2-3	TRBD1	.
TGTGCCAGCAGCTCCCGAGCTGGGACTAGCTTTTACAATGAGCAGTTCTTC	CASSSRAGTSFYNEQFF	TRBV11-2	TRBJ2-1	TRBD2	.
TGCAGTGCTAGAGTACTGGCCCGGGAAAGAATTGGGCAGTACTTC	CSARVLARERIGQYF	TRBV20-1	TRBJ2-7	.	.
TGTGCCAGCAGCGATCTAGCGGGGGGATCAGATACGCAGTATTTT	CASSDLAGGSDTQYF	TRBV12-3/TRBV12-4	TRBJ2-3	TRBD2	.
TGTGCCAGCAGTTTCTTCCAGGGTGGGAGCACTGAAGCTTTCTTT	CASSFFQGGSTEAFF	TRBV27	TRBJ1-1	.	once
TGTGCCAGTAGTAAGAACACTGAAGCTTTCTTT	CASSKNTEAFF	TRBV19	TRBJ1-1	.	.
TGTGCCAGCAGCCAAGTGGGAACGGCCGAAAAACTGTTTTTT	CASSQVGTAEKLFF	TRBV3-1	TRBJ1-4	.	.
TGTGCCTGGAGTCAACCTGGAAACACCATATATTTT	CAWSQPGNTIYF	TRBV30	TRBJ1-3	.	.
TGCGCCAGCAGCCAGTCCCTAGCGGAGGTGGGATACAATGAGCAGTTCTTC	CASSQSLAEVGYNEQFF	TRBV4-1	TRBJ2-1	TRBD2	.
TGTGCCAGCAGTTTAAACACAGGGGGCTCAGATACGCAGTATTTT	CASSLNTGGSDTQYF	TRBV12-3/TRBV12-4	TRBJ2-3	TRBD1	once
TGTGCCAGCAGTTACCCCCCCAGGAAAGGAGCCAACACTGAAGCTTTCTTT	CASSYPPRKGANTEAFF	TRBV6-5	TRBJ1-1	.	.
TGTGCCAGCAGCTTAGCGGCCGGGAGAGGCAATGAGCAGTTCTTC	CASSLAAGRGNEQFF	TRBV7-9	TRBJ2-1	.	.
TGTGCCAGTAGCCCACAGTCGGGGTGGTACAATGAGCAGTTCTTC	CASSPQSGWYNEQFF	TRBV19	TRBJ2-1	.	.
TGTGCCAGCGAGAGGACGTTCAGCTCCTACAATGAGCAGTTCTTC	CASERTFSSYNEQFF	TRBV6-1	TRBJ2-1	.	.
TGTGCCAGCAGCTTAAGAACCGGGCAGGGAAGGACTGAAGCTTTCTTT	CASSLRTGQGRTEAFF	TRBV7-6	TRBJ1-1	.	.
TGCGCCAGCAGCTTGAGCGGGAGTTATAATGAGCAGTTCTTC	CASSLSGSYNEQFF	TRBV5-1	TRBJ2-1	TRBD2	.
TGCAGTGCACACATCGGCGCGGGAGGGCCGACGTTCACAGATACGCAGTATTTT	CSAHIGAGGPTFTDTQYF	TRBV20-1	TRBJ2-3	TRBD2	.
TGCAGTGCTAGAGATAGTTCAGGGGGAAGTCAGCCCCAGCATTTT	CSARDSSGGSQPQHF	TRBV20-1	TRBJ1-5	TRBD1	.
TGTGCCTGGAGTGTTAAGGGGGTGATTTGGGGCTACACCTTC	CAWSVKGVIWGYTF	TRBV30	TRBJ1-2	.	once
TGTGCCAGCATTCAGGGACTAGGATCTTTTGGAAACTACAATGAGCAGTTCTTC	CASIQGLGSFGNYNEQFF	TRBV6-1	TRBJ2-1	TRBD2	.
TGTGCCAGCAGCTTAACGCGTTTGGGGGGGTCGGTAAAAAACATTCAGTACTTC	CASSLTRLGGSVKNIQYF	TRBV7-2	TRBJ2-4	TRBD2	few